This T cell receptor (beta chain) was found in a study of blood T cell repertoires in COVID-19. Study as a whole: Material from acute and convalescent COVID-19 was sourced from the United States, Italy and Spain. Sources were T cells, B-cell-depleted T cells, or PBMCs; the material itself was cDNA or gDNA.

Per the original data handling: The authors estimated nucleated cell counts from reference gene primer amplification. Clones were sequenced by immunoSEQ multiplex PCR, and TCRdb holds only the in-frame ones, with some missing. The DNA gave D and trimming, while V, J and clone size come from that table. The sample shows some 200,000 clones, roughly 84% of them seen only once. From germline, CDR1 is MDHEN and CDR2 SYDVKM. The CDR3 sequence is 15 residues long. The J segment lost 7 bases and the V segment lost 6 bases, leaving 13 bases of the junction unmatched. Sequencing was carried out using peripheral blood. This TCR came from a woman aged 40 to 50 who had recovered from COVID-19. The J gene is TRBJ2-7, the V gene TRBV28; 9 bases align to TRBD1. The CDR3 protein is CASSIPGTGIGEQYF. The CDR3 DNA follows: TGTGCCAGCAGCATACCCGGGACAGGGATTGGGGAGCAGTACTTC.